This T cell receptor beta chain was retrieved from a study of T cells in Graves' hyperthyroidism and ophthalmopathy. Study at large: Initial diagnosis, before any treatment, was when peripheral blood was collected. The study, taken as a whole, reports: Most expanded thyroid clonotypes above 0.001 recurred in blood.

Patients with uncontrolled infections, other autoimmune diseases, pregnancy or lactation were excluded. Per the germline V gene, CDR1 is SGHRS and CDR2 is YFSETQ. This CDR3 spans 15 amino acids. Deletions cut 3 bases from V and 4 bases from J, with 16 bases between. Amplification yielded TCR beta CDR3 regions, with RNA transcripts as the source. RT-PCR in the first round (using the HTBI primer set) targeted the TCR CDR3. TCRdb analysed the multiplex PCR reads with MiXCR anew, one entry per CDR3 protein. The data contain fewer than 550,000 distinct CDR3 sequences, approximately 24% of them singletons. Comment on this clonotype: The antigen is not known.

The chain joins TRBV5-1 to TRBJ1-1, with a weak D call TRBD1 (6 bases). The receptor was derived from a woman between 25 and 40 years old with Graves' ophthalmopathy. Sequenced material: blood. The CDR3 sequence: CASSSQQGASTEAFF. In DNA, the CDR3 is TGCGCCAGCAGCTCACAACAGGGAGCGAGCACTGAAGCTTTCTTT.